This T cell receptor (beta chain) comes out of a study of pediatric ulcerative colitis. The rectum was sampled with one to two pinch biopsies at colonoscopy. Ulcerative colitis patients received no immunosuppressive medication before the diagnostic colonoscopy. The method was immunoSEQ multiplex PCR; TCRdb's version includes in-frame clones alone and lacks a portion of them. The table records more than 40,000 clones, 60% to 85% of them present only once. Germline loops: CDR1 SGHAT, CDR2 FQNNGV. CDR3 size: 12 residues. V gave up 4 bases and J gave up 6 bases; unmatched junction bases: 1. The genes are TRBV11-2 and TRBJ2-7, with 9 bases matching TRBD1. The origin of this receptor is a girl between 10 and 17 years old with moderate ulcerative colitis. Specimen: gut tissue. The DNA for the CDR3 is TGTGCCAGCAGCTCGACAGGGGGCGAGCAGTACTTC. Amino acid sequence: CASSSTGGEQYF.